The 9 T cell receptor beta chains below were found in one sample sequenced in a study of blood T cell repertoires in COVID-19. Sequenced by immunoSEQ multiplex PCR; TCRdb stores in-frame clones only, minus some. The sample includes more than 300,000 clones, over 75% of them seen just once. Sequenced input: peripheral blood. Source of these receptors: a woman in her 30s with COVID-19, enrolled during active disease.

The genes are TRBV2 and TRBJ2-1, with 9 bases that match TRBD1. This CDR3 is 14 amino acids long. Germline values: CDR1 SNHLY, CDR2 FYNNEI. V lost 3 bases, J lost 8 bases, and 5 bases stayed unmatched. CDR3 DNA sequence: TGTGCCAGCAGTGACACAGGGGGCTGGGATGAGCAGTTCTTC. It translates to CASSDTGGWDEQFF.

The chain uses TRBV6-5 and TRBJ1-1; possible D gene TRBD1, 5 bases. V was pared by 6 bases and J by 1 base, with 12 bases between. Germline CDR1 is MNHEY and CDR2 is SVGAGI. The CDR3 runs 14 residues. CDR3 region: CASRKTVRNTEAFF. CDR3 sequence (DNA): TGTGCCAGCAGGAAGACAGTCCGGAACACTGAAGCTTTCTTT.

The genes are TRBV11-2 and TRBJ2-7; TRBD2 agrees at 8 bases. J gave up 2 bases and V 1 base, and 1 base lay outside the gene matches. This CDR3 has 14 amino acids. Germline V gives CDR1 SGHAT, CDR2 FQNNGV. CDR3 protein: CASSLAGGAYEQYF. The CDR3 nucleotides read TGTGCCAGCAGCTTAGCGGGAGGGGCCTACGAGCAGTACTTC.

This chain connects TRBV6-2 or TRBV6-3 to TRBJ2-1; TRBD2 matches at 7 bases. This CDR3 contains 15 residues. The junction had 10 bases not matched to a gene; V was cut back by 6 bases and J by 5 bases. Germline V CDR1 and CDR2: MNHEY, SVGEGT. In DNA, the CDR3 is TGTGCCAGCAGCCAGATTCGGGAGGCCCACAATGAGCAGTTCTTC. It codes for CASSQIREAHNEQFF.

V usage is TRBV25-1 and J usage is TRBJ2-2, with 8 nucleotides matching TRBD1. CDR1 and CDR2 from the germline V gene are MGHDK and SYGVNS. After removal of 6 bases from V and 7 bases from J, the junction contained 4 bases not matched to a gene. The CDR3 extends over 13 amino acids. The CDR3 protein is CASRDREVGELFF. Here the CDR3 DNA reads TGTGCCAGCAGGGACAGGGAGGTCGGGGAGCTGTTTTTT.

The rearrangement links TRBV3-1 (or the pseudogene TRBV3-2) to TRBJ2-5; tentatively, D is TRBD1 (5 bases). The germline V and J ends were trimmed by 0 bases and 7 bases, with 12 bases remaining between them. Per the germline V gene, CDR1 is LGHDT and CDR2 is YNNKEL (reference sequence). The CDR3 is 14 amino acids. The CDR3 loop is CASSQEAGIGTQYF. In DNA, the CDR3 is TGTGCCAGCAGCCAAGAGGCAGGGATAGGGACCCAGTACTTC.

The CDR3 here is CASSPAGSAKNIQYF. The CDR3 DNA follows: TGTGCCAGCTCACCAGCAGGGTCGGCCAAAAACATTCAGTACTTC. V is TRBV18 and J is TRBJ2-4; weak D call: TRBD1 (5 bases). Trimming removed 2 bases at V and 1 base at J, with 9 bases between. Per germline, CDR1 KGHSH and CDR2 LQKENI. The CDR3 has 15 amino acids. Looking up the rest from reference TRBV18 and TRBJ2-4 gives the full variable domain: NAGVMQNPRHLVRRRGQEARLRCSPMKGHSHVYWYRQLPEEGLKFMVYLQKENIIDESGMPKERFSAEFPKEGPSILRIQQVVRGDSAAYFCASSPAGSAKNIQYFGAGTRLSVL.

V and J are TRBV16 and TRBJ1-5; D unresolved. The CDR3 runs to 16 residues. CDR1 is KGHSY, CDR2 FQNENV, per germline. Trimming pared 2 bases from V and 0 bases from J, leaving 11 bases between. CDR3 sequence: CASSQSGPFSNQPQHF. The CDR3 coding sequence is TGTGCCAGCAGCCAAAGTGGCCCTTTTAGCAATCAGCCCCAGCATTTT.

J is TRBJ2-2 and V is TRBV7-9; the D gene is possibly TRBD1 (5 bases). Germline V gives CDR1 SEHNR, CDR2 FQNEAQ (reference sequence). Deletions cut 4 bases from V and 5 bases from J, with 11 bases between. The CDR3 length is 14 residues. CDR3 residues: CASSSDGATGELFF. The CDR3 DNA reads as TGTGCCAGCAGCTCCGATGGGGCTACCGGGGAGCTGTTTTTT.